This T cell receptor beta chain was profiled in a study of blood T cell repertoires in COVID-19. About the study: Both acute and convalescent COVID-19 samples were obtained from the United States, Italy and Spain. From T cells, B-cell-depleted T cells, or PBMCs came the material, which was cDNA or gDNA.

As handled by the study authors: Estimation of nucleated cell counts was performed using reference gene primer amplification. Produced via immunoSEQ multiplex PCR; TCRdb's table is partial and in-frame only. The V and J calls and clone size are taken from that table; D and trimming were inferred from the DNA. The sample has some 80,000 clones; around 81% are singletons. In germline, CDR1 is DFQATT, CDR2 SNEGSKA (reference sequence). The ends were cut back, 2 bases at V and 6 bases at J, with 2 bases in the middle. The CDR3 totals 10 residues. The chain uses TRBV20-1 and TRBJ2-1, with no clear D. The material sequenced was peripheral blood. This TCR was sampled from a man older than 75 with acute or convalescent COVID-19. DNA for the CDR3: TGCAGTGCTAGACTCAATGAGCAGTTCTTC. Protein product: CSARLNEQFF.